One and the same sample provided the 7 T cell receptor beta chains below, sequenced in a study of tumor-infiltrating lymphocytes in localized non-small cell lung cancer. Data came from immunoSEQ multiplex PCR; TCRdb stores just in-frame clones and leaves some out. The sample includes about 8,400 clones, almost 80% of them seen just once. Specimen: uninvolved lung tissue not adjacent to the tumor. Receptors were obtained from a human donor with non-small cell lung cancer.

This rearrangement joins TRBV7-2 to TRBJ2-2, with D perhaps matching TRBD1 or TRBD2 (5 bases each). This CDR3 comprises 14 residues. Trimming took off 0 bases at V and 9 bases at J, with 11 bases between the two ends. CDR1 and CDR2 from the germline V gene are SGHTA and FQGNSA. This chain's CDR3 is CASSLAGRGRELFF. CDR3 bases: TGTGCCAGCAGCTTAGCGGGACGGGGAAGGGAGCTGTTTTTT.

The rearrangement joins TRBV28 to TRBJ1-2, with a weak D call TRBD1 (6 bases). Germline V CDR1 and CDR2: MDHEN, SYDVKM. The ends were cut back, 2 bases at V and 8 bases at J, with 12 bases in the middle. This CDR3 contains 13 residues. CDR3 DNA: TGTGCCAGCAGTTTAGAGGGGGTTGGGGGCTACACCTTC. Translation gives CASSLEGVGGYTF.

This chain uses TRBV30 with TRBJ2-3; TRBD2 aligns across 12 bases. Germline CDR1 and CDR2: GTSNPN and SVGIG (reference sequence). The CDR3 totals 15 residues. The V segment lost 3 bases and the J segment 3 bases; nucleotides outside the gene matches: 4. The CDR3 DNA sequence: TGTGCCTGGAGGCTAGGACTAGCGGGAACAGATACGCAGTATTTT. It is translated as CAWRLGLAGTDTQYF.

This clone was detected only a few times. The CDR3 nucleotides read TGTGCCAGCAGCGTAGAACTAAGGGACACTGAAGCTTTCTTT. Its protein product is CASSVELRDTEAFF. The chain employs TRBV9 and TRBJ1-1; D not resolved. Trimming took 0 bases from V and 3 from J, leaving 9 bases between them. The CDR3 contains 14 residues. Germline V gene lookup returns CDR1 SGDLS and CDR2 YYNGEE.

This clone was recorded a few times. The chain has TRBV28 and TRBJ2-2; 8 nucleotides match TRBD1. J was trimmed by 7 bases and V by 3 bases; bases with no gene match: 4. The CDR3 runs to 14 residues. From germline, CDR1 is MDHEN and CDR2 SYDVKM. CDR3 DNA sequence: TGTGCCAGCAGTTTGGCGGGGACAGGCGGGGAGCTGTTTTTT. As protein: CASSLAGTGGELFF.

The chain uses TRBV29-1 and TRBJ2-7; a possible D gene is TRBD1 (5 bases). Trimming shortened V by 8 bases and J by 0 bases, and 11 bases separated the two germline ends. This CDR3 comprises 12 residues. In germline, CDR1 is SQVTM, CDR2 ANQGSEA. CDR3 in amino acids: CSTQGSSYEQYF. The CDR3 DNA reads as TGCAGCACTCAGGGCAGCTCCTACGAGCAGTACTTC.

V is TRBV7-6 and J is TRBJ2-7; D remains unclear. Germline loops: CDR1 SGHVS, CDR2 FNYEAQ. CDR3 length: 13 amino acids. The V end was cut by 0 bases, the J end by 2 bases, with 5 bases between. The CDR3 protein is CASSLAGPYEQYF. The CDR3 nucleotides are TGTGCCAGCAGCTTAGCGGGCCCCTACGAGCAGTACTTC.